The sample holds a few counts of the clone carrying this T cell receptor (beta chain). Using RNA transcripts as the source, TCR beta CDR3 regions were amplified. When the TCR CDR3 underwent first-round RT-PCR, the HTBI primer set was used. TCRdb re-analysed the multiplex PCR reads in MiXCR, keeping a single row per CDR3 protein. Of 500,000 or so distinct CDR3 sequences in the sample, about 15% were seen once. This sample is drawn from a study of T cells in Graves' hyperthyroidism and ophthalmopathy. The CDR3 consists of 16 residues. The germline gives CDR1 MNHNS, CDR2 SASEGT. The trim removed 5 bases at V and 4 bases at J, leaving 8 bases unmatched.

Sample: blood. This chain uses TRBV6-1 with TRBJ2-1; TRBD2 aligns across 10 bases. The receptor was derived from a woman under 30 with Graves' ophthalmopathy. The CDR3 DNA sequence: TGTGCCAGCAGTCATATTCTAGCGGGGGAGTACAATGAGCAGTTCTTC. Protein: CASSHILAGEYNEQFF.